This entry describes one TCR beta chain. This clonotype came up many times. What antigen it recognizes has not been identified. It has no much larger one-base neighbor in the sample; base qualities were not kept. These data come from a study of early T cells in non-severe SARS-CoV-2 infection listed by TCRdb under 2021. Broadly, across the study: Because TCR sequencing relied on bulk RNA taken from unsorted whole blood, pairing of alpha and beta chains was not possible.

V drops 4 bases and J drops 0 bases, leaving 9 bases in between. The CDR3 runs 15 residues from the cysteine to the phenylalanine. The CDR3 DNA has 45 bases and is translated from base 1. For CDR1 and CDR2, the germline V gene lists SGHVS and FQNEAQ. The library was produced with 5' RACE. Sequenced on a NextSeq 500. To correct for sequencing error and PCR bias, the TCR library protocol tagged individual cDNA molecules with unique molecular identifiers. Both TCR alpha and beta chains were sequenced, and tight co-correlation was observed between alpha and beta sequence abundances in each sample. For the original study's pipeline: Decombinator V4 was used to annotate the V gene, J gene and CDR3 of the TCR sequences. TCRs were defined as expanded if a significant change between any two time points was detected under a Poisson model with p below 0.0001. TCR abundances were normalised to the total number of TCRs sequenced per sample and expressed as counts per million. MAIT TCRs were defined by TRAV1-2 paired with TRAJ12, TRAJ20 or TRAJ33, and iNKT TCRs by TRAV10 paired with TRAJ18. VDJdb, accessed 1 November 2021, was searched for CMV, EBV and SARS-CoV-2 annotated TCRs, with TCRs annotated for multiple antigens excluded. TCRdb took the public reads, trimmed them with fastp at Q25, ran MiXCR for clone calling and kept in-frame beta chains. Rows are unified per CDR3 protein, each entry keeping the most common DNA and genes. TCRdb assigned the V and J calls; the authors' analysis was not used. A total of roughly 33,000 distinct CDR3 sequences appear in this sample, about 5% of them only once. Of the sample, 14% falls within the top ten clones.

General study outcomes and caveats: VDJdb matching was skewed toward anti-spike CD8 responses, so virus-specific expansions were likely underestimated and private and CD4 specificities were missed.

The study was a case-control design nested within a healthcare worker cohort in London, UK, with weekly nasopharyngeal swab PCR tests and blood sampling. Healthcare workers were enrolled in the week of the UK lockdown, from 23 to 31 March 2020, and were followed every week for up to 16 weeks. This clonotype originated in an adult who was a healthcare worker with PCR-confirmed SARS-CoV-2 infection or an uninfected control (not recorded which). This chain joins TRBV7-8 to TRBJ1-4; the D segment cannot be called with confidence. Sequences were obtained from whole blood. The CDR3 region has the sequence CASSYTLPTNEKLFF. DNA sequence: TGTGCCAGCAGCTACACGCTCCCAACTAATGAAAAACTGTTTTTT.